This T cell receptor beta chain stems from a study of blood T cell repertoires in COVID-19. Measured with immunoSEQ multiplex PCR; TCRdb has only the in-frame clones, and not every one. Of 400,000 or so clones listed, over 75% are singletons. V shed 4 bases, J shed 4 bases, and the junction held 5 bases outside the gene matches. CDR3 length: 15 amino acids. CDR1 MGHRA and CDR2 YSYEKL come from the germline V gene. The receptor was derived from a man aged 40-50 years in a cohort exposed to, infected with or recovered from COVID-19 (not recorded which). The chain couples TRBV4-1 to TRBJ1-5; TRBD1 matches at 9 bases. Sequencing used PBMCs or T cells enriched from blood (not recorded which). The DNA for the CDR3 is TGCGCCAGCAGCCCACAGGGGGCAGGAAATCAGCCCCAGCATTTT. Translation: CASSPQGAGNQPQHF.